This T cell receptor (beta chain) was obtained from a study of Tregs in tolerant kidney transplant recipients. Germline values: CDR1 SGHAT, CDR2 FQNNGV. The CDR3 runs to 15 residues. V gave up 5 bases and J gave up 4 bases; unmatched junction bases: 8. Repertoires were generated with immunoSEQ multiplex PCR, while TCRdb's copy carries only in-frame clones and drops some. The profile shows about 120,000 clones, around nine tenths of them singletons. V gene TRBV11-2 combines with J gene TRBJ1-1; 9 nucleotides match TRBD1. The sample was CD4+ T cells from blood. This TCR came from a human donor in good health. CDR3 sequence (DNA): TGTGCCAGCAGCCCGCGACCGGGACAGGGCACTGAAGCTTTCTTT. Its translation is CASSPRPGQGTEAFF.